This passage covers 16 T cell receptor beta chains from one sample sequenced in a study of T cell repertoires in cytomegalovirus infection. A single record per CDR3 protein comes from TCRdb applying MiXCR to the reads. The table shows hundreds of thousands of distinct CDR3 sequences, with 10% to 12% occurring only once. Sequencing was performed on PBMCs. The receptors here all came from a human donor in good health (CMV status not recorded). Some clones in this sample may be carry-over from other donors' samples.

This clonotype was observed many times. J is TRBJ1-5 and V is TRBV10-3; weak D call: TRBD1 (5 bases). The CDR3 totals 15 residues. The V end lost 0 bases, the J end lost 8 bases, and 14 bases lay between the germline ends. Germline V gene data show CDR1 as ENHRY and CDR2 as SYGVKD. CDR3 nucleotide sequence: TGTGCCATCAGTGAGTCGGAGGGCAGGGTAAAGCCCCAGCATTTT. The encoded protein is CAISESEGRVKPQHF.

This clonotype has at least ten counts. The rearrangement links TRBV5-1 to TRBJ2-7; 8 bases line up with TRBD1. The CDR3 length is 17 residues. Germline CDR1 and CDR2: SGHRS and YFSETQ. Unmatched junction bases numbered 10, after V lost 0 bases and J lost 2 bases. CDR3 bases: TGCGCCAGCAGCTTGGGAGGGACAGGTCGATTCGCCTACGAGCAGTACTTC. Residues: CASSLGGTGRFAYEQYF.

There are many counts of this clonotype. This rearrangement joins TRBV6-1 to TRBJ2-7; 7 bases agree with TRBD1. The CDR3 has 13 amino acids. Germline V CDR1 and CDR2: MNHNS, SASEGT. The ends lost 10 bases at V and 5 bases at J; junction bases unmatched: 11. CDR3 in DNA: TGTGCCACCTGGGGGACAGCCGCCGACGAGCAGTACTTC. Translated, it gives CATWGTAADEQYF.

The J gene is TRBJ1-5, the V gene TRBV20-1; tentatively, D is TRBD1 (6 bases). Trimming took 3 bases from V and 0 from J, leaving 12 bases between them. The CDR3 consists of 15 residues. Germline assignment: CDR1 DFQATT and CDR2 SNEGSKA (reference sequence). CDR3 sequence (DNA): TGCAGTGCTAGGGGAACAGGGTATAGCAATCAGCCCCAGCATTTT. It specifies CSARGTGYSNQPQHF.

This clonotype was seen repeatedly, ten times or more. The rearrangement uses TRBV12-3 or TRBV12-4 and TRBJ2-3, with unresolved D. The CDR3 is made up of 14 amino acids. The V gene lost 4 bases and the J gene lost 2 bases, with 10 bases spanning the gap. The CDR3 DNA follows: TGTGCCAGCAGTTATAGGCGTACCACAGATACGCAGTATTTT. It yields the protein CASSYRRTTDTQYF.

This clonotype was detected many times. The chain recombines TRBV19 with TRBJ2-5, with 10 bases fitting TRBD2. The CDR3 is 17 residues long. CDR1 and CDR2 from the germline V gene are LNHDA and SQIVND (reference sequence). Germline trimming cut 4 bases from V and 2 bases from J; bases unmatched to any gene: 10. The CDR3 spells CASSTRRLAGFQETQYF. The CDR3 DNA is TGTGCCAGTAGTACTCGCCGACTAGCGGGCTTTCAAGAGACCCAGTACTTC. Using reference TRBV19 and TRBJ2-5 for the parts outside the CDR3, the full variable domain is DGGITQSPKYLFRKEGQNVTLSCEQNLNHDAMYWYRQDPGQGLRLIYYSQIVNDFQKGDIAEGYSVSREKKESFPLTVTSAQKNPTAFYLCASSTRRLAGFQETQYFGPGTRLLVL.

This clonotype was picked up many times. The CDR3 loop is CASSSQRAFF. CDR3 nucleotide sequence: TGTGCCAGCAGTTCGCAGAGAGCTTTCTTT. The rearrangement links TRBV12-3 or TRBV12-4 to TRBJ1-1, with D unresolved. The V end lost 4 bases, the J end lost 10 bases, and 7 bases lay between the germline ends. The CDR3 totals 10 residues.

This clonotype was counted ten times or more. The genes are TRBV24-1 and TRBJ2-5, with unresolved D. Germline-derived CDR1 and CDR2 are KGHDR and SFDVKD. This CDR3 spans 13 amino acids. Trimming left V 1 base short and J 1 base short, with 3 bases between. Here the CDR3 DNA reads TGTGCCACCAGTGATTTAGGCCAAGAGACCCAGTACTTC. Translated: CATSDLGQETQYF.

This clonotype was observed once. V and J are TRBV4-1 and TRBJ2-5; perhaps D is TRBD1 or TRBD2 (5 bases each). The germline gives CDR1 MGHRA, CDR2 YSYEKL. The CDR3 length is 14 residues. The V end lost 1 base, the J end lost 5 bases, and 11 bases lay between the germline ends. CDR3 nucleotides: TGCGCCAGCAGCCAAGTCAGGGCGGGCGAGACCCAGTACTTC. Amino acids: CASSQVRAGETQYF.

In its sample, this clonotype was seen many times. The chain joins TRBV18 to TRBJ1-1, with D tentatively TRBD1 (6 bases). Germline CDR1 reads KGHSH; CDR2 reads LQKENI. The length of the CDR3 is 15 residues. Trimming stripped 3 bases from V and 3 bases from J, with 14 bases between. CDR3 sequence (DNA): TGTGCCAGCTCACCTAGTACAGGGACCCACACTGAAGCTTTCTTT. Translated, it gives CASSPSTGTHTEAFF.

The sample holds many counts of this clonotype. This chain links TRBV19 with TRBJ1-4; 8 bases line up with TRBD1. J was trimmed by 3 bases and V by 8 bases; bases with no gene match: 8. The length of the CDR3 is 15 residues. Germline CDR1 reads LNHDA; CDR2 reads SQIVND (reference sequence). The CDR3 here is CASVDSGQANEKLFF. CDR3 coding DNA: TGTGCCAGTGTAGACTCGGGACAGGCTAATGAAAAACTGTTTTTT. The variable domain in full, with the rest retrieved from reference TRBV19 and TRBJ1-4, is DGGITQSPKYLFRKEGQNVTLSCEQNLNHDAMYWYRQDPGQGLRLIYYSQIVNDFQKGDIAEGYSVSREKKESFPLTVTSAQKNPTAFYLCASVDSGQANEKLFFGSGTQLSVL.

The rearrangement links TRBV5-1 to TRBJ2-3; 7 bases line up with TRBD2. J lost 10 bases, V lost 0 bases, and 2 bases had no gene match. CDR3 length: 12 residues. Germline CDR1 is SGHRS and CDR2 is YFSETQ. CDR3 sequence reads: CASSLEAGAQYF. The CDR3 DNA follows: TGCGCCAGCAGCTTGGAGGCGGGGGCGCAGTATTTT.

The sample holds many counts of this clonotype. The genes are TRBV4-1 and TRBJ2-1, with 8 bases matching TRBD2. Losses at the gene ends were 4 bases for V and 0 bases for J; bases not matched to a gene: 8. CDR1 MGHRA and CDR2 YSYEKL come from the germline V gene. The CDR3 has 17 amino acids. This chain's CDR3 is CASSRSILAGSYNEQFF. CDR3 in DNA: TGCGCCAGCAGCCGTTCAATTCTAGCGGGCTCCTACAATGAGCAGTTCTTC.

This chain links TRBV10-3 with TRBJ1-2; D gene unclear. Trimming shortened V by 2 bases and J by 7 bases, and 11 bases separated the two germline ends. Germline values: CDR1 ENHRY, CDR2 SYGVKD. This CDR3 region has 13 residues. This CDR3 reads CAISEGDLIGYTF. In DNA form, the CDR3 reads TGTGCCATCAGTGAGGGGGATTTAATTGGCTACACCTTC.

This clonotype was counted a few times. The chain is built from TRBV14 and TRBJ2-1, with 10 bases identical to TRBD2. This CDR3 contains 15 residues. Germline trimming cut 3 bases from V and 7 bases from J; bases unmatched to any gene: 6. The germline gives CDR1 SGHDN, CDR2 FVKESK. The CDR3 bases are TGTGCCAGCAGCCAGAGAGCACTAGCGGGAAATGAGCAGTTCTTC. This encodes CASSQRALAGNEQFF.

This clonotype was recorded at least ten times. The chain is built from TRBV12-3 or TRBV12-4 and TRBJ1-1; perhaps TRBD1 as D (5 bases). Trimming took off 2 bases at V and 4 bases at J, with 8 bases between the two ends. The CDR3 is 13 residues long. Written as DNA, the CDR3 is TGTGCCAGCAGTTTATGGGACGGCACTGAAGCTTTCTTT. Its protein product is CASSLWDGTEAFF.